These 3 T cell receptor beta chains were all obtained from the same sample, sequenced in a study of a mutant IDH1 vaccine in newly diagnosed glioma. Antigens of these TCRs are unknown. Sequencing used immunoSEQ multiplex PCR; TCRdb keeps in-frame clones, though not all of them. The top ten clones hold 9.5% to 15% of a sample with about 68,000 clones, roughly 83% of them seen once. Time point indicated: week 35, safety follow-up. Alongside topical imiquimod, each dose of vaccine comprised 300 ug of mutant IDH1 20-mer peptide. This material consisted of PBMCs, taken from a glioma patient whose treatment included an IDH1 peptide vaccine. Receptors were obtained from a man in his late teens or twenties with glioma.

The CDR3 reads CASSRRHSRDEQFF. The DNA for the CDR3 is TGTGCCAGTAGTCGCCGACATAGTAGGGATGAGCAGTTCTTC. The gene calls are TRBV19 and TRBJ2-1; D unresolved. With 5 bases removed from V and 8 bases from J, the gap between germline ends came to 16 bases. The CDR3 is 14 amino acids. Germline CDR1 reads LNHDA; CDR2 reads SQIVND (reference sequence).

The chain combines TRBV5-1 with TRBJ2-3; TRBD2 aligns across 12 bases. The germline V gene encodes CDR1 SGHRS and CDR2 YFSETQ. The CDR3 is 14 amino acids. Germline trimming cut 6 bases from V and 6 bases from J; bases unmatched to any gene: 5. The CDR3 coding sequence is TGCGCCAGCAAGACTAGCGGGGGTTATGATACGCAGTATTTT. Translated: CASKTSGGYDTQYF.

The rearrangement uses TRBV6-5 and TRBJ2-2, with D perhaps assigned TRBD1 or TRBD2 (5 bases each). The CDR3 has 14 amino acids. The V and J ends lost 2 bases and 3 bases respectively, with 7 bases between them. Germline lookup yields CDR1 MNHEY and CDR2 SVGAGI. In DNA, the CDR3 is TGTGCCAGCAGTTACGGGGGAGACACCGGGGAGCTGTTTTTT. This sequence encodes CASSYGGDTGELFF.